Listed here is a single T cell receptor (beta chain). What it recognizes is unknown. The data are from a study of T cell clonality in common variable immunodeficiency. Whole-study findings and limits: Patient heterogeneity in the CVID cohort limited correlations between repertoire features and clinical complications. Common variable immunodeficiency TCR beta sequences reportedly had fewer deletions and N-nucleotide insertions.

Clones were read by immunoSEQ multiplex PCR, and TCRdb kept only the in-frame ones, dropping some. The sample presents about 23,000 clones, none singletons. For at least one year, all CVID subjects received replacement immunoglobulin. The specimen was peripheral blood mononuclear cells. The TCR originated in a human donor with common variable immunodeficiency.

This CDR3 reads CSARPGDRGLSNEKLFF. The sequenced part of the CDR3 DNA is TGCAGTGCTAGACCCGGGGACAGGGGGCTATCTAATGAAAAA. This chain joins TRBV20-1 and TRBJ1-4; TRBD1 matches at 12 bases. The read finishes 3 residues shy of the CDR3 end, and the germline J gene is used to complete it. CDR1 and CDR2 (germline): DFQATT, SNEGSKA (reference sequence). Trimming cost V 2 bases and J 3 bases; bases outside gene matches: 7. The length of the CDR3 is 17 residues.